This is a list of T cell receptor beta chains from one sample in a study of technical replicates of blood from a handful of donors. The data were produced by immunoSEQ multiplex PCR, yet TCRdb's version contains in-frame clones alone and is incomplete. The sample has about 88,000 clones, less than 95% seen once. The sequenced sample consisted of T cells isolated from PBMCs. Receptors were obtained from a human donor in good health. Each CDR3 is given with its conserved first and last residue. D genes are given only for firm matches. Only part of the rows carry a size: once, few, many, or a class if the clone is expanded.

v_call	j_call	clone_size	d_call	cdr3_aa	cdr3_nt
TRBV11-2	TRBJ2-1	-	TRBD2	CASSLLREGDRQFF	TGTGCCAGCAGCCTCCTCCGGGAGGGAGATAGGCAGTTCTTC
TRBV6-5	TRBJ2-5	-	-	CASSPRQGIGETQYF	TGTGCCAGCAGCCCCCGGCAGGGGATCGGGGAGACCCAGTACTTC
TRBV6-5	TRBJ1-4	-	-	CAAFSPGEGLFF	TGTGCCGCCTTCTCCCCAGGGGAGGGTCTGTTTTTT
TRBV7-9	TRBJ2-7	-	TRBD2	CASSGGTSGNEQYF	TGTGCCAGCAGCGGAGGGACTAGCGGGAATGAGCAGTACTTC
TRBV5-1	TRBJ1-2	few	TRBD1	CASGLPDRPFYGYTF	TGCGCCAGCGGATTACCGGACAGGCCCTTCTATGGCTACACCTTC
TRBV4-1	TRBJ2-7	-	TRBD2	CASSQVGTRDYEQYF	TGCGCCAGCAGCCAAGTGGGGACTAGGGACTACGAGCAGTACTTC
TRBV2	TRBJ2-7	-	-	CASSPDWLRAYEQYF	TGTGCCAGCAGCCCGGACTGGCTAAGGGCCTACGAGCAGTACTTC
TRBV10-1	TRBJ2-7	once	-	CASSESVRAYEQYF	TGCGCCAGCAGTGAGTCCGTGAGAGCCTACGAGCAGTACTTC
TRBV27	TRBJ2-7	once	-	CASSLSDTGEQYF	TGTGCCAGCAGTTTATCGGACACTGGCGAGCAGTACTTC
TRBV7-9	TRBJ2-7	-	TRBD1	CASSFDRGSEQYF	TGTGCCAGCAGCTTCGACAGGGGGAGCGAGCAGTACTTC
TRBV7-2	TRBJ1-5	-	-	CASSLVQGSNQPQHF	TGTGCCAGCAGCTTAGTACAGGGTAGCAATCAGCCCCAGCATTTT
TRBV6-5	TRBJ2-1	-	-	CASRAPLQGSEQFF	TGTGCCAGCAGAGCACCCCTACAGGGAAGTGAGCAGTTCTTC
TRBV28	TRBJ1-2	-	-	CASSLFIGRYGYTF	TGTGCCAGCAGTTTATTTATAGGGAGATATGGCTACACCTTC
TRBV6-5	TRBJ2-1	-	TRBD2	CASSHSGRATEQFF	TGTGCCAGCAGTCATAGCGGGAGGGCCACCGAGCAGTTCTTC
TRBV7-9	TRBJ1-2	-	-	CASSFTEGHYGYTF	TGTGCCAGCAGCTTTACGGAGGGTCACTATGGCTACACCTTC
TRBV4-1	TRBJ1-1	-	-	CASSQDWLNTEAFF	TGCGCCAGCAGCCAAGACTGGCTGAACACTGAAGCTTTCTTT
TRBV28	TRBJ2-6	-	TRBD1	CASSSQGAGANVLTF	TGTGCCAGCAGTTCTCAGGGGGCTGGGGCCAACGTCCTGACTTTC
TRBV25-1	TRBJ1-1	-	TRBD1	CASSDYGTGIGSEAFF	TGTGCCAGCAGTGACTACGGGACAGGGATTGGGTCTGAAGCTTTCTTT
TRBV5-6	TRBJ2-5	-	TRBD1	CASSRQGRLQETQYF	TGTGCCAGCAGCCGACAGGGGAGGCTCCAAGAGACCCAGTACTTC
TRBV5-1	TRBJ2-3	-	-	CASSFGSQDDTQYF	TGCGCCAGCAGCTTCGGCTCACAGGACGATACGCAGTATTTT
TRBV2	TRBJ2-2	-	TRBD2	CASSGGGWLFF	TGTGCCAGCAGCGGGGGGGGATGGCTGTTTTTT
TRBV5-4	TRBJ2-7	-	TRBD1	CASSFTGTGATGQYF	TGTGCCAGCAGCTTTACCGGGACAGGGGCCACCGGGCAGTACTTC
TRBV11-1	TRBJ2-1	once	TRBD1	CASSIGTGRNNEQFF	TGTGCCAGCAGCATAGGGACAGGCAGGAACAATGAGCAGTTCTTC
TRBV7-9	TRBJ1-1	once	TRBD1	CASSSRDSEREAFF	TGTGCCAGCAGCTCCCGGGACAGTGAGAGGGAAGCTTTCTTT
TRBV10-3	TRBJ1-3	-	TRBD1	CAISEARQGLGNTIYF	TGTGCCATCAGTGAGGCTAGACAGGGGCTTGGAAACACCATATATTTT
TRBV10-3	TRBJ2-7	-	TRBD1	CAISSPGQGSHAGDEQYF	TGTGCCATCTCTTCTCCGGGACAGGGTTCGCATGCCGGTGACGAGCAGTACTTC
TRBV18	TRBJ2-2	-	TRBD1	CASSPGTGLTGELFF	TGTGCCAGCTCACCAGGGACAGGCCTTACCGGGGAGCTGTTTTTT
TRBV2	TRBJ1-1	-	-	CASKIGGDLNTEAFF	TGTGCCAGCAAAATCGGAGGGGATCTGAACACTGAAGCTTTCTTT
TRBV27	TRBJ2-6	-	-	CASSSLYRGSGANVLTF	TGTGCCAGCAGTTCCCTTTATAGGGGCTCTGGGGCCAACGTCCTGACTTTC
TRBV6-5	TRBJ2-5	-	TRBD2	CASSAGLGETQYF	TGTGCCAGCAGCGCAGGACTAGGGGAGACCCAGTACTTC
TRBV27	TRBJ2-7	-	-	CASSFGDSAYEQYF	TGTGCCAGCAGTTTCGGGGACTCGGCCTACGAGCAGTACTTC
TRBV7-8	TRBJ1-1	-	TRBD1	CASSAKTDRGEGTEAFF	TGTGCCAGCAGCGCAAAGACCGACAGGGGTGAGGGAACTGAAGCTTTCTTT
TRBV10-1	TRBJ1-5	-	TRBD1	CASSDDRVYQPQHF	TGCGCCAGCAGCGATGACAGGGTATATCAGCCCCAGCATTTT
TRBV19	TRBJ1-4	-	-	CASRNPDSFNEKLFF	TGTGCCAGTAGAAACCCGGACAGTTTTAATGAAAAACTGTTTTTT
TRBV25-1	TRBJ2-7	-	TRBD2	CASEWGTTTYEQYF	TGTGCCAGCGAGTGGGGGACTACAACCTACGAGCAGTACTTC